Below, 26 T cell receptor beta chains from the same sample are listed, as sequenced in a study of cytomegalovirus exposure and HLA in healthy donors. PCR used 60 Vbeta primers and 13 Jbeta primers. The protocol was immunoSEQ multiplex PCR, while the TCRdb copy is restricted to in-frame clones and leaves out a portion. The data show approximately 280,000 clones, with 86% seen just once and roughly 4% held by the top ten. The sequencing input was PBMCs. These receptors were obtained from a man aged 40-49 years in good health and CMV-seropositive.

This clone was observed a single time. This chain connects TRBV5-6 to TRBJ1-2; D is possibly TRBD1 (6 bases). Per germline, CDR1 SGHDT and CDR2 YYEEEE. Trimming cost V 3 bases and J 5 bases, with 17 bases left between them. The CDR3 loop spans 15 amino acids. As DNA, the CDR3 is TGTGCCAGCAGCTACGGGAGGACAGCGAGTTATGGCTACACCTTC. Translated: CASSYGRTASYGYTF.

The CDR3, as DNA: TGTGCCAGCTCACAAGCAGGGGTATGGTTAAGAGTGGAAGAGACCCAGTACTTC. This encodes CASSQAGVWLRVEETQYF. This chain connects TRBV18 to TRBJ2-5, with D possibly being TRBD1 (6 bases). The V end was cut by 4 bases, the J end by 3 bases, with 24 bases between. This CDR3 contains 18 residues. The V gene's germline CDR1 is KGHSH and CDR2 LQKENI.

The chain uses TRBV4-1 and TRBJ2-7, with 12 bases lining up with TRBD1. CDR3 size: 17 residues. V lost 1 base, J lost 4 bases, and 8 bases stayed unmatched. In germline, CDR1 is MGHRA, CDR2 YSYEKL. The CDR3 reads CASSQVSGTGGDYEQYF. CDR3 nucleotide sequence: TGCGCCAGCAGCCAAGTTTCAGGGACAGGGGGCGATTACGAGCAGTACTTC.

This rearrangement joins TRBV2 to TRBJ2-2; the match to TRBD2 covers 10 bases. Germline values: CDR1 SNHLY, CDR2 FYNNEI. The length of the CDR3 is 15 residues. After removal of 2 bases from V and 7 bases from J, the junction contained 4 bases not matched to a gene. The DNA of the CDR3 is TGTGCCAGCAGTGAATCTAGCGGGAGTATCGGGGAGCTGTTTTTT. This sequence encodes CASSESSGSIGELFF. Full variable domain (rest looked up from reference TRBV2 and TRBJ2-2): EPEVTQTPSHQVTQMGQEVILRCVPISNHLYFYWYRQILGQKVEFLVSFYNNEISEKSEIFDDQFSVERPDGSNFTLKIRSTKLEDSAMYFCASSESSGSIGELFFGEGSRLTVL.

The V and J genes are TRBV19 and TRBJ2-7, with D possibly TRBD1 on 6 matching bases. CDR3 length: 13 amino acids. Trimming left V 7 bases short and J 2 bases short, with 12 bases between. Germline assignment: CDR1 LNHDA and CDR2 SQIVND (reference sequence). In DNA form, the CDR3 reads TGTGCCAGTATGGAAGGGGGAGCCTACGAGCAGTACTTC. Translating gives CASMEGGAYEQYF.

The rearrangement uses TRBV7-9 and TRBJ1-1; 7 nucleotides match TRBD1. Unmatched junction bases numbered 6, after V lost 5 bases and J lost 6 bases. Germline V gives CDR1 SEHNR, CDR2 FQNEAQ (reference sequence). The CDR3 contains 13 residues. In DNA, the CDR3 is TGTGCCAGCAGCCGCACAGGGGAGGCTGAAGCTTTCTTT. This translates into CASSRTGEAEAFF. The variable domain in full, completed from reference TRBV7-9 and TRBJ1-1, reads DTGVSQNPRHKITKRGQNVTFRCDPISEHNRLYWYRQTLGQGPEFLTYFQNEAQLEKSRLLSDRFSAERPKGSFSTLEIQRTEQGDSAMYLCASSRTGEAEAFFGQGTRLTVV.

The gene calls are TRBV4-2 and TRBJ2-7, with TRBD2 as a possible D gene (6 bases). V was clipped by 1 base and J by 6 bases, with 16 bases between them. This CDR3 comprises 15 residues. Germline CDR1 LGHNA, CDR2 YNFKEQ. The CDR3 spells CASSQGLAERREQYF. The CDR3 coding sequence is TGTGCCAGCAGCCAAGGGTTAGCGGAGAGACGCGAGCAGTACTTC.

This clone occurred once. This chain joins TRBV6-5 and TRBJ2-7; 7 bases line up with TRBD1. CDR3 length equals 15 residues. The germline gives CDR1 MNHEY, CDR2 SVGAGI. V shed 6 bases, J shed 0 bases, and the junction held 8 bases outside the gene matches. The CDR3 coding sequence is TGTGCCAGCAGATCTCCGGGACAGAACTCCTACGAGCAGTACTTC. Protein sequence: CASRSPGQNSYEQYF.

This rearrangement joins TRBV9 to TRBJ2-7, with D possibly TRBD2 on 5 matching bases. Trimming shortened V by 1 base and J by 0 bases, and 8 bases separated the two germline ends. The germline V gene encodes CDR1 SGDLS and CDR2 YYNGEE. The CDR3 is 14 residues long. The CDR3 nucleotides read TGTGCCAGCAGCGTATTGGGGAGCTCCTACGAGCAGTACTTC. Residues: CASSVLGSSYEQYF. Full variable domain (remainder filled in from reference TRBV9 and TRBJ2-7): DSGVTQTPKHLITATGQRVTLRCSPRSGDLSVYWYQQSLDQGLQFLIQYYNGEERAKGNILERFSAQQFPDLHSELNLSSLELGDSALYFCASSVLGSSYEQYFGPGTRLTVT.

J is TRBJ2-5 and V is TRBV5-6; TRBD2 matches 7 bases. The CDR3 is 16 residues long. Trimming at V came to 1 base and at J to 1 base, leaving 7 bases not matched to a gene. Germline CDR1 is SGHDT and CDR2 is YYEEEE. The DNA of the CDR3 is TGTGCCAGCAGCTTGCGTACGGCGGGAGTCCAAGAGACCCAGTACTTC. It codes for CASSLRTAGVQETQYF.

This chain links TRBV7-9 with TRBJ1-3; D ambiguous. The CDR3 loop spans 14 amino acids. Germline CDR1 SEHNR, CDR2 FQNEAQ (reference sequence). The ends were cut back, 5 bases at V and 4 bases at J, with 12 bases in the middle. The CDR3 reads CASSPKDLGNTIYF. In nucleotides, the CDR3 is TGTGCCAGCAGCCCAAAGGACTTGGGAAACACCATATATTTT.

The V gene is TRBV7-2, the J gene TRBJ2-1; the D gene is possibly TRBD2 (6 bases). Per the germline V gene, CDR1 is SGHTA and CDR2 is FQGNSA. With 4 bases removed from V and 3 bases from J, the gap between germline ends came to 13 bases. The CDR3 has 15 amino acids. In nucleotides, the CDR3 is TGTGCCAGCAGCTACTTTAGCGGTCTCTACAATGAGCAGTTCTTC. It specifies CASSYFSGLYNEQFF.

V usage is TRBV19 and J usage is TRBJ1-1; D is unresolved. There are 18 residues in the CDR3. Germline values: CDR1 LNHDA, CDR2 SQIVND (reference sequence). Between the trimmed V and J ends, which lost 3 bases and 3 bases, there was a span of 23 bases. CDR3 nucleotides: TGTGCCAGTAGTATCTTGCGATATCCAGGTACAGTGGACACTGAAGCTTTCTTT. Its protein product is CASSILRYPGTVDTEAFF.

This clone was seen only a few times. The rearrangement joins TRBV28 to TRBJ2-6; D perhaps matches TRBD1 (6 bases). Looked up from germline, CDR1 is MDHEN and CDR2 is SYDVKM. Trimming removed 5 bases at V and 4 bases at J, with 15 bases between. The CDR3 totals 16 residues. In nucleotides, the CDR3 is TGTGCCAGCAGTGTCCACAGGGTACTGGGGGCCAACGTCCTGACTTTC. Amino acid sequence: CASSVHRVLGANVLTF.

This chain uses TRBV29-1 with TRBJ1-1; D is ambiguous. This CDR3 is built from 17 residues. Trimming cost V 5 bases and J 0 bases, with 22 bases left between them. The germline V gene encodes CDR1 SQVTM and CDR2 ANQGSEA. The CDR3 DNA sequence: TGCAGCGTTTCCACAAGTGGAGGACGGCATATGAACACTGAAGCTTTCTTT. It codes for CSVSTSGGRHMNTEAFF. The full variable domain, in which reference TRBV29-1 and TRBJ1-1 provide the parts outside the CDR3, is SAVISQKPSRDICQRGTSLTIQCQVDSQVTMMFWYRQQPGQSLTLIATANQGSEATYESGFVIDKFPISRPNLTFSTLTVSNMSPEDSSIYLCSVSTSGGRHMNTEAFFGQGTRLTVV.

This clone was counted ten times or more. V gene TRBV6-1 combines with J gene TRBJ1-1; TRBD1 is a possible D gene (5 bases). V shed 9 bases and J shed 1 base, with 9 bases lying between them. This CDR3 is 12 amino acids long. The germline gives CDR1 MNHNS, CDR2 SASEGT. CDR3 protein: CASRTQNTEAFF. The DNA of the CDR3 is TGTGCCAGTCGGACACAGAACACTGAAGCTTTCTTT.

The chain joins TRBV7-2 to TRBJ2-7; D is ambiguous. CDR1 is SGHTA, CDR2 FQGNSA, per germline. Trimming took off 1 base at V and 0 bases at J, with 10 bases between the two ends. The CDR3 runs to 15 residues. In nucleotides, the CDR3 is TGTGCCAGCAGCTTAGAGCTCACGAGCTCCTACGAGCAGTACTTC. It codes for CASSLELTSSYEQYF.

V usage is TRBV4-2 and J usage is TRBJ2-7; 12 bases fit TRBD2. V shed 0 bases, J shed 6 bases, and the junction held 6 bases outside the gene matches. CDR1 LGHNA and CDR2 YNFKEQ come from the germline V gene. This CDR3 is built from 16 residues. The CDR3 loop is CASSQDSKLAGGEQYF. The CDR3, as DNA: TGTGCCAGCAGCCAAGATTCAAAACTAGCGGGAGGCGAGCAGTACTTC.

This sequence joins TRBV7-8 and TRBJ1-2; possibly TRBD1 for D (5 bases). Looked up from germline, CDR1 is SGHVS and CDR2 is FQNEAQ. V was clipped by 7 bases and J by 4 bases, with 19 bases between them. CDR3 length: 15 amino acids. CDR3 sequence: CASTKPGQGLYGYTF. The CDR3 nucleotides are TGTGCCAGCACAAAGCCAGGGCAGGGACTCTATGGCTACACCTTC.

The J gene is TRBJ2-1, the V gene TRBV6-4; D perhaps matches TRBD2 (7 bases). Germline values: CDR1 MRHNA, CDR2 SNTAGT. The V gene lost 0 bases and the J gene lost 8 bases, with 17 bases spanning the gap. There are 16 residues in the CDR3. Here the CDR3 reads CASSDSGTNRAHEQFF. CDR3 nucleotide sequence: TGTGCCAGCAGTGACTCCGGGACTAACAGGGCCCATGAGCAGTTCTTC.

This chain joins TRBV29-1 and TRBJ1-1; D may be TRBD1 (6 bases). Germline V gene data show CDR1 as SQVTM and CDR2 as ANQGSEA. The CDR3 consists of 13 residues. Trimming pared 6 bases from V and 2 bases from J, leaving 13 bases between. CDR3 DNA sequence: TGCAGCGTCGACGACAGGATTAACACTGAAGCTTTCTTT. Its translation is CSVDDRINTEAFF. The complete variable domain, with remaining parts taken from reference TRBV29-1 and TRBJ1-1, reads SAVISQKPSRDICQRGTSLTIQCQVDSQVTMMFWYRQQPGQSLTLIATANQGSEATYESGFVIDKFPISRPNLTFSTLTVSNMSPEDSSIYLCSVDDRINTEAFFGQGTRLTVV.

The rearrangement joins TRBV4-1 to TRBJ1-2; 9 bases are shared with TRBD1. Germline V gives CDR1 MGHRA, CDR2 YSYEKL. Trimming took 4 bases from V and 4 from J; bases not matched to a gene: 7. CDR3 length: 15 amino acids. The CDR3 DNA reads TGCGCCAGCAGCCCATCACAGGGGGCGATCTATGGCTACACCTTC. It is translated as CASSPSQGAIYGYTF.

The CDR3 loop reads CASSQAGVSYNEQFF. CDR3 nucleotide sequence: TGCGCCAGCAGCCAAGCGGGAGTCTCCTACAATGAGCAGTTCTTC. This sequence joins TRBV5-1 and TRBJ2-1, with 8 positions matching TRBD2. The CDR3 extends over 15 amino acids. From germline, CDR1 is SGHRS and CDR2 YFSETQ. The V gene end was trimmed by 4 bases and the J gene end by 0 bases; junction bases not matched to a gene: 3.

The V gene is TRBV10-3, the J gene TRBJ2-7, with 7 bases aligning to TRBD1. Trimming removed 4 bases from V and 4 bases from J; junction bases left unmatched: 4. This CDR3 is built from 13 residues. Per germline, CDR1 ENHRY and CDR2 SYGVKD. As DNA, the CDR3 is TGTGCCATCAGTGTTAACAGGGGTTACGAGCAGTACTTC. As protein: CAISVNRGYEQYF.

J is TRBJ2-7 and V is TRBV7-9; D is undetermined. The CDR3 has 13 residues. Between the trimmed V and J ends, which lost 3 bases and 1 base, there was a span of 7 bases. CDR1 and CDR2 (germline): SEHNR, FQNEAQ (reference sequence). The CDR3: CASSLSYSYEQYF. The CDR3 bases are TGTGCCAGCAGCTTGAGCTATTCCTACGAGCAGTACTTC.

J is TRBJ1-5 and V is TRBV19, with 7 bases identical to TRBD1. Trimming took 7 bases from V and 4 from J; bases not matched to a gene: 16. The CDR3 is 17 residues long. The germline CDR1 and CDR2 sequences are LNHDA and SQIVND (reference sequence). This CDR3 is CASTVAGIGGENQPQHF. In nucleotides, the CDR3 is TGTGCCAGTACCGTCGCGGGGATAGGGGGCGAAAATCAGCCCCAGCATTTT.